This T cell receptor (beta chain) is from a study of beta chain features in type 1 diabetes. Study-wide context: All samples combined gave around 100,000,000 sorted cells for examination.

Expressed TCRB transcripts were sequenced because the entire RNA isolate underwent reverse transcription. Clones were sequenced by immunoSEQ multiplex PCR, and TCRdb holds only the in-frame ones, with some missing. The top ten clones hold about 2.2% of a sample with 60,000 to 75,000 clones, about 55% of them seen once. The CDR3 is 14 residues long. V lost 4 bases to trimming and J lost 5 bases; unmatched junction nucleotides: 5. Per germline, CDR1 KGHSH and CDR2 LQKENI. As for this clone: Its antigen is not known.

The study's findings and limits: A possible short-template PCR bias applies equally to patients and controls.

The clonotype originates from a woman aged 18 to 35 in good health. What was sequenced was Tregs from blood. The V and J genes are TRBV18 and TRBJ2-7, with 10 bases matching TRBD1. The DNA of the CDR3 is TGTGCCAGCTCACTCGACAGGGGGCTAGACGAGCAGTACTTC. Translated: CASSLDRGLDEQYF.